This TCR beta chain appears in the sequencing data of a study of CD8 T cells in Susac syndrome. Whole-study results and caveats: There was no clonal expansion in the CD4+ T cell repertoires of Susac syndrome. As the study acknowledged, the number of individuals who were part of its TCR sequencing and HLA analysis was relatively small.

Comments on this clonotype: Antigen specificity is unknown.

The TEMRA cells underwent FACS enrichment, while the CD8+ and CD4+ T cells underwent negative isolation. V lost 1 base to trimming and J lost 4 bases, with 10 bases between them. From germline, CDR1 is DFQATT and CDR2 SNEGSKA (reference sequence). This CDR3 is built from 13 residues. cDNA came from roughly 0.5 to 1 ug RNA primed by random hexamers. TCRdb independently ran MiXCR on the immunoSEQ multiplex PCR reads; one entry per CDR3 protein. Among under 250,000 distinct CDR3 sequences listed, 94% were seen once. The sequencing sample was made of CD4+ T cells from PBMCs. The genes are TRBV20-1 and TRBJ1-1; tentative D call: TRBD1 (5 bases). This sequence originates from a human donor with Susac syndrome. The CDR3 coding sequence is TGCAGTGCTAGAGGTGGTGACAGCACTGAAGCTTTCTTT. Translated: CSARGGDSTEAFF.